The 23 T cell receptor beta chains in this list originate from one sample, sequenced in a study of CD8+ T cells in alopecia areata. As the sequencing template, cDNA was produced by extracting RNA and reverse transcribing it. TCRdb's copy holds only in-frame clones and misses some; the assay was immunoSEQ multiplex PCR. The sample has roughly 150,000 clones, around half seen once. Here the sequenced sample was CD8+ T cells sorted from blood, taken at week 0. The receptors were sampled from a human donor with alopecia areata.

This rearrangement joins TRBV13 to TRBJ2-3, with 7 nucleotides matching TRBD1. Trimming at V came to 4 bases and at J to 2 bases, leaving 6 bases not matched to a gene. The length of the CDR3 is 15 residues. Germline lookup yields CDR1 PRHDT and CDR2 FYEKMQ (reference sequence). CDR3 sequence: CASSSPGQYTDTQYF. The CDR3 coding sequence is TGTGCCAGCAGCTCCCCGGGACAGTACACAGATACGCAGTATTTT.

In this sample, this clone turned up a few times. J is TRBJ2-2 and V is TRBV25-1; D is perhaps TRBD1 (6 bases). CDR1 and CDR2 from the germline V gene are MGHDK and SYGVNS. The CDR3 contains 14 residues. V shed 4 bases and J shed 0 bases, with 6 bases lying between them. In DNA form, the CDR3 reads TGTGCCAGCAGTGGGACAGCGAACACCGGGGAGCTGTTTTTT. This sequence encodes CASSGTANTGELFF.

A single count supports this clone. J is TRBJ2-7 and V is TRBV27; D uncertain. V lost 3 bases and J lost 6, with 12 bases in between. The CDR3 is 13 amino acids. CDR1 and CDR2 from the germline V gene are MNHEY and SMNVEV (reference sequence). CDR3 amino acids: CASSFAASGEQYF. The CDR3 region has the DNA TGTGCCAGCAGTTTCGCCGCCTCCGGCGAGCAGTACTTC.

This clone came up a few times. The CDR3 DNA sequence: TGCAGCGTTGATGCCGGGGGGGACTATGGCTACACCTTC. This encodes CSVDAGGDYGYTF. The J gene is TRBJ1-2, the V gene TRBV29-1; D is perhaps TRBD1 (5 bases). Germline V CDR1 and CDR2: SQVTM, ANQGSEA. CDR3 length: 13 amino acids. Trimming took off 3 bases at V and 3 bases at J, with 11 bases between the two ends.

DNA for the CDR3: TGTGCCAGCAGTGATCGGACAGTAGGCTACACCTTC. Translated: CASSDRTVGYTF. The chain uses TRBV25-1 and TRBJ1-2, with a weak D call TRBD1 (6 bases). Germline CDR1 MGHDK, CDR2 SYGVNS. The CDR3 loop spans 12 amino acids. V was clipped by 3 bases and J by 8 bases, with 10 bases between them.

The table lists this clone with a few counts. The CDR3 DNA is TGCAGCGGGACAGCAGGCACCGGGGAGCTGTTTTTT. This encodes CSGTAGTGELFF. The chain couples TRBV29-1 to TRBJ2-2; D may be TRBD1 (6 bases). Trimming left V 7 bases short and J 4 bases short, with 10 bases between. The CDR3 has 12 amino acids. In germline, CDR1 is SQVTM, CDR2 ANQGSEA.

The gene calls are TRBV5-1 and TRBJ2-5, with D unresolved. The V gene lost 9 bases and the J gene lost 5 bases, with 23 bases spanning the gap. Germline CDR1 and CDR2: SGHRS and YFSETQ. The CDR3 is 15 amino acids. The DNA for the CDR3 is TGCGCCACCATCCCCCGATCCGGAGTAGTCGAGACCCAGTACTTC. It translates to CATIPRSGVVETQYF.

V gene TRBV28 combines with J gene TRBJ2-2; D unresolved. V was clipped by 6 bases and J by 3 bases, with 14 bases between them. Germline V gives CDR1 MDHEN, CDR2 SYDVKM. The CDR3 runs 15 residues. CDR3 bases: TGTGCCAGCAGCGGCCGGAGTCTTTACACCGGGGAGCTGTTTTTT. Translating it yields CASSGRSLYTGELFF. Using reference TRBV28 and TRBJ2-2 for the parts outside the CDR3, the full variable domain is DVKVTQSSRYLVKRTGEKVFLECVQDMDHENMFWYRQDPGLGLRLIYFSYDVKMKEKGDIPEGYSVSREKKERFSLILESASTNQTSMYLCASSGRSLYTGELFFGEGSRLTVL.

This chain connects TRBV4-3 to TRBJ1-1, with D perhaps TRBD1 (5 bases). V shed 4 bases and J shed 3 bases, with 15 bases lying between them. The CDR3 covers 15 residues. Germline V gives CDR1 LGHNA, CDR2 YSLEER. DNA of the CDR3: TGCGCCAGCAGCCCGGCTACGGGGGTGGACACTGAAGCTTTCTTT. It specifies CASSPATGVDTEAFF.

V and J are TRBV5-4 and TRBJ2-7; 7 nucleotides line up with TRBD1. Germline loops: CDR1 SGHNT, CDR2 YYREEE (reference sequence). CDR3 length: 15 residues. J lost 3 bases, V lost 3 bases, and 9 bases had no gene match. The CDR3 nucleotides are TGTGCCAGCAGCTCCTTAACAGGGGACAACTACGAGCAGTACTTC. It encodes CASSSLTGDNYEQYF. The whole variable domain, filled in from reference TRBV5-4 and TRBJ2-7, reads ETGVTQSPTHLIKTRGQQVTLRCSSQSGHNTVSWYQQALGQGPQFIFQYYREEENGRGNFPPRFSGLQFPNYSSELNVNALELDDSALYLCASSSLTGDNYEQYFGPGTRLTVT.

V is TRBV5-6 and J is TRBJ2-7; D gene unclear. The germline CDR1 and CDR2 sequences are SGHDT and YYEEEE. The CDR3 sequence is 13 residues long. Trimming cost V 3 bases and J 0 bases, with 7 bases left between them. The CDR3 nucleotides read TGTGCCAGCAGCTCTCTGAGCTCCTACGAGCAGTACTTC. Translated, it gives CASSSLSSYEQYF.

The rearrangement uses TRBV30 and TRBJ1-6, with D uncertain. Per germline, CDR1 GTSNPN and CDR2 SVGIG (reference sequence). V was pared by 3 bases and J by 10 bases, with 13 bases between. CDR3 length: 13 residues. CDR3 sequence reads: CAWSEGPVSPLHF. CDR3 DNA sequence: TGTGCCTGGAGCGAGGGCCCTGTCTCACCCCTCCACTTT.

The chain employs TRBV15 and TRBJ2-1; TRBD2 matches 9 bases. CDR1 and CDR2 from the germline V gene are LNHNV and YYDKDF (reference sequence). V lost 5 bases to trimming and J lost 8 bases; unmatched junction nucleotides: 7. This CDR3 has 14 residues. The CDR3 region is CATSGTGTSYEQFF. The CDR3 DNA sequence: TGTGCCACCAGCGGAACCGGGACTAGCTATGAGCAGTTCTTC.

Only a few counts were recorded for this clone. The chain recombines TRBV28 with TRBJ1-2, with D possibly TRBD1 on 6 matching bases. Germline V gene lookup returns CDR1 MDHEN and CDR2 SYDVKM. V was cut by 5 bases and J by 6 bases, with 19 bases left in between. The CDR3 totals 15 residues. The CDR3 region has the DNA TGTGCCAGCAGTATAAGGGGGTCGGGTCTGGATGGCTACACCTTC. Encoded protein: CASSIRGSGLDGYTF.

This clone was seen only a few times. This rearrangement joins TRBV5-6 to TRBJ2-4; D possibly matches TRBD1 or TRBD2 (5 bases each). Between the trimmed V and J ends, which lost 2 bases and 6 bases, there was a span of 12 bases. Germline V gives CDR1 SGHDT, CDR2 YYEEEE. The CDR3 is made up of 14 amino acids. This chain's CDR3 is CASSFHRDLNIQYF. The DNA for the CDR3 is TGTGCCAGCAGCTTTCACCGGGACCTAAACATTCAGTACTTC.

The V gene is TRBV7-9, the J gene TRBJ2-7, with 8 positions matching TRBD1. There are 13 residues in the CDR3. The V segment lost 8 bases and the J segment 3 bases; nucleotides outside the gene matches: 6. The germline CDR1 and CDR2 sequences are SEHNR and FQNEAQ (reference sequence). In DNA, the CDR3 is TGTGCCAGCGGGGGAACAGGGGGCTACGAGCAGTACTTC. Translated, it gives CASGGTGGYEQYF.

The chain links TRBV4-3 to TRBJ2-1; 10 bases are a match to TRBD2. The V segment lost 2 bases and the J segment 5 bases; nucleotides outside the gene matches: 6. The CDR3 runs to 16 residues. Per germline, CDR1 LGHNA and CDR2 YSLEER. The CDR3 reads CASSQRSGGAHNEQFF. In DNA, the CDR3 is TGCGCCAGCAGCCAAAGAAGCGGGGGGGCCCACAATGAGCAGTTCTTC.

The chain carries TRBV6-5 and TRBJ1-1; possible D gene TRBD1, 5 bases. This CDR3 is built from 13 residues. The V gene's germline CDR1 is MNHEY and CDR2 SVGAGI. With 7 bases removed from V and 1 base from J, the gap between germline ends came to 10 bases. CDR3 in amino acids: CASTLTGNTEAFF. CDR3 nucleotide sequence: TGTGCCAGCACCTTAACAGGGAACACTGAAGCTTTCTTT.

The J gene is TRBJ2-3, the V gene TRBV7-9; 11 bases are shared with TRBD2. CDR3 length: 16 amino acids. Germline V gives CDR1 SEHNR, CDR2 FQNEAQ (reference sequence). V lost 6 bases to trimming and J lost 1 base; unmatched junction nucleotides: 6. The CDR3 DNA follows: TGTGCCAGCAGTGGGCTAGCGGGGGGCGGCACAGATACGCAGTATTTT. It codes for CASSGLAGGGTDTQYF. The variable domain in full, completed from reference TRBV7-9 and TRBJ2-3, reads DTGVSQNPRHKITKRGQNVTFRCDPISEHNRLYWYRQTLGQGPEFLTYFQNEAQLEKSRLLSDRFSAERPKGSFSTLEIQRTEQGDSAMYLCASSGLAGGGTDTQYFGPGTRLTVL.

The chain is built from TRBV7-9 and TRBJ2-3; maybe TRBD2 (6 bases). Per the germline V gene, CDR1 is SEHNR and CDR2 is FQNEAQ (reference sequence). The CDR3 covers 16 residues. The V and J ends lost 4 bases and 6 bases respectively, with 20 bases between them. CDR3 in DNA: TGTGCCAGCAGCTCCCCGAGGTCGGGGGTGGATGATACGCAGTATTTT. The encoded protein is CASSSPRSGVDDTQYF.

The rearrangement links TRBV4-3 to TRBJ2-3, with D possibly matching TRBD2 (7 bases). V lost 5 bases to trimming and J lost 4 bases, with 13 bases between them. The germline V gene has CDR1 LGHNA and CDR2 YSLEER. The CDR3 is made up of 14 amino acids. The CDR3 spells CASSNGGQSDTQYF. DNA of the CDR3: TGCGCCAGCAGCAACGGGGGGCAGTCAGATACGCAGTATTTT.

V usage is TRBV29-1 and J usage is TRBJ1-2; D might be TRBD1 (6 bases). The V and J ends lost 4 bases and 4 bases respectively, with 16 bases between them. CDR3 length: 14 residues. Germline CDR1 SQVTM, CDR2 ANQGSEA. DNA for the CDR3: TGCAGCGTTGGAAGAGGGCAGGGGCTCTATGGCTACACCTTC. Amino acids: CSVGRGQGLYGYTF.

The chain is built from TRBV29-1 and TRBJ2-5; D is ambiguous. The better agreement between TRBJ2-7 and the DNA end casts doubt on the J call. Germline CDR1 SQVTM, CDR2 ANQGSEA. CDR3 length: 12 amino acids. DNA of the CDR3: TGCAGCGTTGAAAATTCTGGCTACGAGCAGTACTTC. This gives the protein CSVENSGYEQYF.